This TCR beta chain was sequenced for a study of regulatory and conventional T cells in RAG deficiency. The CDR3 has 15 residues. V lost 3 bases and J 0 bases, leaving 6 bases between the germline ends. CDR1 is MDHEN and CDR2 is SYDVKM in the germline V gene. The assay was immunoSEQ multiplex PCR, and TCRdb's table has in-frame clones only and misses some. The sample lists 40,000 to 55,000 clones; more than 80% were seen once. Conventional CD4+ T cells were sorted from blood as CD25-low CD127-high cells. This sample was shared with a second study, whose subject was regulatory T cells. From that study: The PCR used 52 TRBV and 13 TRBJ primers.

This receptor was obtained from a human donor in good health. Sequenced material: CD4+ effector T cells sorted from blood. The chain is built from TRBV28 and TRBJ1-6; D is uncertain. The CDR3 loop reads CASSFPSSYNSPLHF. CDR3 sequence (DNA): TGTGCCAGCAGTTTCCCCAGCTCCTATAATTCACCCCTCCACTTT.